The clone carrying this TCR beta chain was counted a few times. The antigen is undetermined. Germline values: CDR1 MNHEY, CDR2 SMNVEV (reference sequence). CDR3 length: 15 residues. V dropped 3 bases and J dropped 5; count of bases not matched to a gene: 5. The sample comes from a study of cytomegalovirus exposure and HLA in healthy donors. The PCR contained 60 Vbeta and 13 Jbeta primers. TCRdb's copy holds only in-frame clones and misses some; the assay was immunoSEQ multiplex PCR. The sample lists roughly 260,000 clones, just under 85% seen once, with 2% to 2.5% in the top ten. General study findings and limits: Several of the most significant clusters were apparently associated with common viral pathogens in a later analysis. A missense variant in DCLRE1C was later tied to TCR beta V- and J-gene trimming. On later analysis, the bulk of CMV-associated TCR beta chains appeared to be HLA-restricted. Immune exposure was documented only through CMV serostatus.

The chain links TRBV27 to TRBJ2-1; 9 nucleotides align to TRBD1. The sample comprised PBMCs. The TCR comes from a woman between 35 and 50 years old in good health and CMV-seropositive. The CDR3 DNA reads as TGTGCCAGCAGTTTGACAGGGGGATTGCACAATGAGCAGTTCTTC. Protein: CASSLTGGLHNEQFF.